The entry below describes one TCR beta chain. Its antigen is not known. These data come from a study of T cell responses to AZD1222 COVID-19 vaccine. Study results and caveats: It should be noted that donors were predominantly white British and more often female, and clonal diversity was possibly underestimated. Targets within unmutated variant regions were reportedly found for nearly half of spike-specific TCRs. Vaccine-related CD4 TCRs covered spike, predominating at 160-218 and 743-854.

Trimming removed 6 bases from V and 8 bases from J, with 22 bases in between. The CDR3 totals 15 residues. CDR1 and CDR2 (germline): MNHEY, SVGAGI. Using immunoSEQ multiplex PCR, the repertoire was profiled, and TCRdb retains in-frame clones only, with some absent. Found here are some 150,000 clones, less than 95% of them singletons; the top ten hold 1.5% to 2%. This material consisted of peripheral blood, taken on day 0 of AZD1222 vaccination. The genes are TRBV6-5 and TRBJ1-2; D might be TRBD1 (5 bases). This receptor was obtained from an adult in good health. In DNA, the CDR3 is TGTGCCAGCAGCCAAAAACATGGGACCTCGGGAGGCTACACCTTC. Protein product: CASSQKHGTSGGYTF.